This is a list of T cell receptor beta chains from one sample in a study of cytomegalovirus exposure and HLA in healthy donors. The table came from immunoSEQ multiplex PCR; TCRdb's copy has only in-frame clones and leaves some out. The sample records fewer than 150,000 clones, roughly 85% being singletons. The sequenced sample was PBMCs. All receptors derive from a man aged 40-49 years in good health and CMV-seropositive. CDR3s include the opening cysteine and the closing phenylalanine or tryptophan. The D gene is left open where the match is weak. Only part of the rows carry a size: once, few, many, or a class if the clone is expanded.

clone_size: once; d_call: TRBD1; v_call: TRBV4-1; j_call: TRBJ2-2; cdr3_aa: CASSQRKMTGENTGELFF; cdr3_nt: TGCGCCAGCAGCCAAAGAAAAATGACAGGGGAAAACACCGGGGAGCTGTTTTTT
clone_size: .; d_call: TRBD1; v_call: TRBV11-2; j_call: TRBJ2-7; cdr3_aa: CASSLDPGQAYEQYF; cdr3_nt: TGTGCCAGCAGCTTAGATCCGGGACAGGCGTACGAGCAGTACTTC
clone_size: .; d_call: .; v_call: TRBV6-5; j_call: TRBJ2-7; cdr3_aa: CASSPARVDSYEQYF; cdr3_nt: TGTGCCAGCAGCCCTGCGCGGGTGGACTCCTACGAGCAGTACTTC
clone_size: .; d_call: .; v_call: TRBV19; j_call: TRBJ2-5; cdr3_aa: CASSSNGGLKETQYF; cdr3_nt: TGTGCCAGTAGTTCAAATGGAGGCCTTAAAGAGACCCAGTACTTC
clone_size: .; d_call: .; v_call: TRBV2; j_call: TRBJ2-7; cdr3_aa: CASRDSGREQYF; cdr3_nt: TGTGCCAGCAGGGACAGCGGTCGCGAGCAGTACTTC
clone_size: once; d_call: .; v_call: TRBV10-3; j_call: TRBJ2-7; cdr3_aa: CAISESIREQYF; cdr3_nt: TGTGCCATCAGTGAGTCGATCAGGGAGCAGTACTTC
clone_size: .; d_call: TRBD2; v_call: TRBV9; j_call: TRBJ2-3; cdr3_aa: CASSGGREGKQYF; cdr3_nt: TGTGCCAGCAGCGGAGGGAGGGAGGGCAAGCAGTATTTT
clone_size: .; d_call: TRBD1; v_call: TRBV9; j_call: TRBJ1-1; cdr3_aa: CASSGQGAMNTEAFF; cdr3_nt: TGTGCCAGCAGCGGACAGGGGGCGATGAACACTGAAGCTTTCTTT
clone_size: .; d_call: .; v_call: TRBV7-3; j_call: TRBJ2-3; cdr3_aa: CASSSTGLGTDTQYF; cdr3_nt: TGTGCCAGCAGCTCCACAGGGTTGGGCACAGATACGCAGTATTTT
clone_size: .; d_call: TRBD1; v_call: TRBV28; j_call: TRBJ2-7; cdr3_aa: CARPFGDRTTSYEQYF; cdr3_nt: TGTGCCAGACCCTTTGGGGACAGGACAACCTCCTACGAGCAGTACTTC
clone_size: few; d_call: TRBD1; v_call: TRBV4-1; j_call: TRBJ2-7; cdr3_aa: CASSSRDSTYEQYF; cdr3_nt: TGCGCCAGCAGCAGCCGGGACAGTACCTACGAGCAGTACTTC
clone_size: .; d_call: .; v_call: TRBV13; j_call: TRBJ2-7; cdr3_aa: CASSPPNRDYEQYF; cdr3_nt: TGTGCCAGCAGCCCCCCCAACAGGGACTACGAGCAGTACTTC
clone_size: .; d_call: .; v_call: TRBV20-1; j_call: TRBJ2-1; cdr3_aa: CSATGYNEQFF; cdr3_nt: TGCAGTGCTACGGGTTACAATGAGCAGTTCTTC
clone_size: .; d_call: .; v_call: TRBV2; j_call: TRBJ2-7; cdr3_aa: CASSVWGLSYEQYF; cdr3_nt: TGTGCCAGCAGTGTGTGGGGGCTTTCCTACGAGCAGTACTTC
clone_size: once; d_call: TRBD2; v_call: TRBV7-6; j_call: TRBJ2-1; cdr3_aa: CASSLQGRAANEQFF; cdr3_nt: TGTGCCAGCAGCTTGCAAGGGAGGGCTGCCAATGAGCAGTTCTTC
clone_size: .; d_call: TRBD1; v_call: TRBV19; j_call: TRBJ2-7; cdr3_aa: CASRTGWREQYF; cdr3_nt: TGTGCCAGTAGGACAGGGTGGCGCGAGCAGTACTTC
clone_size: .; d_call: TRBD2; v_call: TRBV18; j_call: TRBJ2-5; cdr3_aa: CASSPTSGSVRETQYF; cdr3_nt: TGTGCCAGCTCACCAACTAGCGGGAGCGTCCGTGAGACCCAGTACTTC
clone_size: .; d_call: .; v_call: TRBV12-5; j_call: TRBJ1-1; cdr3_aa: CASGFPGQNTEAFF; cdr3_nt: TGTGCTAGTGGTTTTCCGGGACAGAACACTGAAGCTTTCTTT
clone_size: .; d_call: .; v_call: TRBV4-2; j_call: TRBJ2-5; cdr3_aa: CASSQVWAPQETQYF; cdr3_nt: TGTGCCAGCAGCCAAGTGTGGGCACCCCAAGAGACCCAGTACTTC
clone_size: once; d_call: TRBD2; v_call: TRBV5-1; j_call: TRBJ2-7; cdr3_aa: CASSGGLAGVGEQYF; cdr3_nt: TGCGCCAGCAGCGGCGGACTAGCGGGAGTAGGTGAGCAGTACTTC
clone_size: .; d_call: .; v_call: TRBV6-4; j_call: TRBJ2-1; cdr3_aa: CASSESSYNEQFF; cdr3_nt: TGTGCCAGCAGTGAGAGCTCCTACAATGAGCAGTTCTTC
clone_size: .; d_call: TRBD1; v_call: TRBV19; j_call: TRBJ1-5; cdr3_aa: CASTQDRARVNQPQHF; cdr3_nt: TGTGCCAGTACCCAAGACAGGGCTAGGGTCAATCAGCCCCAGCATTTT
clone_size: .; d_call: TRBD1; v_call: TRBV11-2; j_call: TRBJ2-3; cdr3_aa: CASSVRRTGDTQYF; cdr3_nt: TGTGCCAGCAGCGTCCGCAGGACAGGGGATACGCAGTATTTT
clone_size: .; d_call: .; v_call: TRBV27; j_call: TRBJ1-3; cdr3_aa: CASSSPRAGNTIYF; cdr3_nt: TGTGCCAGCAGTTCCCCCAGGGCTGGAAACACCATATATTTT
clone_size: .; d_call: TRBD2; v_call: TRBV29-1; j_call: TRBJ2-1; cdr3_aa: CSVGLIAGWVEQFF; cdr3_nt: TGCAGCGTTGGGCTGATAGCGGGATGGGTTGAGCAGTTCTTC
clone_size: few; d_call: .; v_call: TRBV10-3; j_call: TRBJ2-7; cdr3_aa: CAISESSGFGFHEQYF; cdr3_nt: TGTGCCATCAGTGAGTCGTCTGGGTTCGGGTTTCACGAGCAGTACTTC
clone_size: .; d_call: .; v_call: TRBV10-3; j_call: TRBJ1-5; cdr3_aa: CAISGPGGNQPQHF; cdr3_nt: TGTGCCATCAGTGGGCCAGGGGGCAATCAGCCCCAGCATTTT
clone_size: .; d_call: TRBD2; v_call: TRBV7-7; j_call: TRBJ2-7; cdr3_aa: CASSPSGVSYEQYF; cdr3_nt: TGTGCCAGCAGCCCTAGCGGGGTTTCCTACGAGCAGTACTTC
clone_size: few; d_call: TRBD1; v_call: TRBV30; j_call: TRBJ1-5; cdr3_aa: CAWSVGTGGNQPQHF; cdr3_nt: TGTGCCTGGAGTGTAGGGACAGGGGGCAATCAGCCCCAGCATTTT
clone_size: .; d_call: .; v_call: TRBV5-1; j_call: TRBJ1-2; cdr3_aa: CASSLVGEGGYTF; cdr3_nt: TGCGCCAGCAGCTTGGTAGGGGAAGGAGGCTACACCTTC
clone_size: .; d_call: TRBD2; v_call: TRBV18; j_call: TRBJ2-5; cdr3_aa: CASSPTSGSVETQYF; cdr3_nt: TGTGCCAGCTCACCCACTAGCGGGAGTGTAGAGACCCAGTACTTC
clone_size: .; d_call: .; v_call: TRBV29-1; j_call: TRBJ1-2; cdr3_aa: CSVPTGGSNYGYTF; cdr3_nt: TGCAGCGTCCCCACCGGAGGGTCTAACTATGGCTACACCTTC
clone_size: .; d_call: .; v_call: TRBV28; j_call: TRBJ1-5; cdr3_aa: CATAGSNQPQHF; cdr3_nt: TGTGCCACCGCAGGGAGCAATCAGCCCCAGCATTTT
clone_size: .; d_call: TRBD2; v_call: TRBV6-5; j_call: TRBJ2-5; cdr3_aa: CASSIAGVQETQYF; cdr3_nt: TGTGCCAGCAGTATAGCGGGAGTTCAGGAGACCCAGTACTTC
clone_size: .; d_call: TRBD2; v_call: TRBV7-6; j_call: TRBJ2-1; cdr3_aa: CASSILAGLEQFF; cdr3_nt: TGTGCCAGCAGCATTCTAGCGGGGCTTGAGCAGTTCTTC